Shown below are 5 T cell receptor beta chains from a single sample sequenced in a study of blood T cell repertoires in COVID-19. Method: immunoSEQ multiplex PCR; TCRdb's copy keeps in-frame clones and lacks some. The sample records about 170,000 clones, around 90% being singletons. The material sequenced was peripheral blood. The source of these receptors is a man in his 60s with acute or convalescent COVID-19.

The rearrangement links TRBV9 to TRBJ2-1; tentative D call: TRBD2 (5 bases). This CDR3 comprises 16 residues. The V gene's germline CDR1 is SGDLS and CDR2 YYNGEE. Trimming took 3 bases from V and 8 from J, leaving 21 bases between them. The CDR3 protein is CASSGKLGAFADEQFF. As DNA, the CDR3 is TGTGCCAGCAGCGGAAAGCTGGGAGCTTTCGCCGATGAGCAGTTCTTC.

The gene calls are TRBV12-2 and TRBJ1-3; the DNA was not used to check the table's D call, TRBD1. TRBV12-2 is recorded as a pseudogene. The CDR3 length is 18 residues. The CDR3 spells CASRRLTQQGASGNTIYF. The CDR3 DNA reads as TGTGCAAGTCGCCGCCTAACCCAACAGGGGGCGTCCGGAAACACCATATATTTT.

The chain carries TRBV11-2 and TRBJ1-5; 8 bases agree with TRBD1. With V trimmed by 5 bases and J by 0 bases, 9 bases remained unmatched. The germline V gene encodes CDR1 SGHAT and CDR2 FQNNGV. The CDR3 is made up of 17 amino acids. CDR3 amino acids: CASSPFGTGGSNQPQHF. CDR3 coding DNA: TGTGCCAGCAGCCCGTTTGGGACAGGTGGTAGCAATCAGCCCCAGCATTTT.

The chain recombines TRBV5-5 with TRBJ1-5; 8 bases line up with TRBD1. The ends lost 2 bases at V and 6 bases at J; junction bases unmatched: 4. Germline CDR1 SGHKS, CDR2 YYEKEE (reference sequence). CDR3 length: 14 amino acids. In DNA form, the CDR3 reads TGTGCCAGCAGCTTTACAGGGGGAAGTCAGCCCCAGCATTTT. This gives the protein CASSFTGGSQPQHF.

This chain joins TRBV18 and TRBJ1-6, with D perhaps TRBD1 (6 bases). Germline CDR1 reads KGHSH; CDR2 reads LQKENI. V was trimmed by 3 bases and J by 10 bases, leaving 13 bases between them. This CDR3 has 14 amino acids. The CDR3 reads CASSPRQGNSPLHF. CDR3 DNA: TGTGCCAGCTCACCCCGTCAGGGGAACTCACCCCTCCACTTT.